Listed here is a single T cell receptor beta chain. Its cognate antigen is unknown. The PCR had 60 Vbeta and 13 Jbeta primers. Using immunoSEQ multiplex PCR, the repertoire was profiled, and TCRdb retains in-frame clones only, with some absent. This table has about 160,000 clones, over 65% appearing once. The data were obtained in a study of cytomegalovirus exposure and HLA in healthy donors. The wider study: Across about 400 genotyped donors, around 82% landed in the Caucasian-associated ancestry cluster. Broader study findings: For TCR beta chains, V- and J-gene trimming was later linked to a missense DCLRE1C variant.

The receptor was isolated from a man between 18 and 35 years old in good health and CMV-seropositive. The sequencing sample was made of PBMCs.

The DNA for the CDR3 is TGTGCCAGCACCCCCGGGGGGGCGAGGGAAACTGAAGCTTTCTTT. As protein: CASTPGGARETEAFF. This chain links TRBV5-4 with TRBJ1-1, with a possible D match to TRBD1 (6 bases). V gave up 6 bases and J gave up 5 bases, with 20 bases separating them. This CDR3 contains 15 residues. Germline-derived CDR1 and CDR2 are SGHNT and YYREEE (reference sequence).